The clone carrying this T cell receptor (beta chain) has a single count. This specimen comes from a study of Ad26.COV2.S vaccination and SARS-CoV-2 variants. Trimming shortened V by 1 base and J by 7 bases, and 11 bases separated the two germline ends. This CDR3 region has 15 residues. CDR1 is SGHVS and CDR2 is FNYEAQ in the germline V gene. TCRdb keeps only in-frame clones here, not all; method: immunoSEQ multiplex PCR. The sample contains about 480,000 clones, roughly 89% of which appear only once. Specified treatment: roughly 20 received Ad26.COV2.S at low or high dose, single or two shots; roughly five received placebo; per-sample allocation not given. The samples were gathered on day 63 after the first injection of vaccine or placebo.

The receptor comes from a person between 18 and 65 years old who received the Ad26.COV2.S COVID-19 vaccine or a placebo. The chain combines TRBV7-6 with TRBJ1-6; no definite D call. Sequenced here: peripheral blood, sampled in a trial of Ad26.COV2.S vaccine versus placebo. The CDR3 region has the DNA TGTGCCAGCAGCTTAGGGCAGACCCCGAATTCACCCCTCCACTTT. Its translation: CASSLGQTPNSPLHF.